This T cell receptor (beta chain) appears in the sequencing data of a study of identical twins. General study findings and limits: Insertions ran lower in abundant cord blood beta clonotypes, though not in memory repertoires.

TCRdb recomputed calls from the 5' RACE reads with MiXCR, one row per CDR3 protein. The sample consists of roughly 690,000 distinct CDR3 sequences, less than 25% of them appearing once. This clonotype has more than one count but fewer than ten. What it binds is not known. The CDR3 loop spans 15 amino acids. CDR1 is SGHTA, CDR2 FQGNSA, per germline. Trimming cost V 3 bases and J 1 base, with 10 bases left between them. These records were also assigned to another study, of T cells expressing NK-cell markers. From that second work: Unclear, still, was the HCMV specificity of the expanded NKG2C+ T cell clones.

The origin of this receptor is a woman aged 18-29 years in good health. Sequencing was performed on PBMCs. This sequence joins TRBV7-2 and TRBJ2-1; no clear D. The CDR3 DNA reads TGTGCCAGCAGCTTGATGACCCTGTCCTACAATGAGCAGTTCTTC. Protein: CASSLMTLSYNEQFF.